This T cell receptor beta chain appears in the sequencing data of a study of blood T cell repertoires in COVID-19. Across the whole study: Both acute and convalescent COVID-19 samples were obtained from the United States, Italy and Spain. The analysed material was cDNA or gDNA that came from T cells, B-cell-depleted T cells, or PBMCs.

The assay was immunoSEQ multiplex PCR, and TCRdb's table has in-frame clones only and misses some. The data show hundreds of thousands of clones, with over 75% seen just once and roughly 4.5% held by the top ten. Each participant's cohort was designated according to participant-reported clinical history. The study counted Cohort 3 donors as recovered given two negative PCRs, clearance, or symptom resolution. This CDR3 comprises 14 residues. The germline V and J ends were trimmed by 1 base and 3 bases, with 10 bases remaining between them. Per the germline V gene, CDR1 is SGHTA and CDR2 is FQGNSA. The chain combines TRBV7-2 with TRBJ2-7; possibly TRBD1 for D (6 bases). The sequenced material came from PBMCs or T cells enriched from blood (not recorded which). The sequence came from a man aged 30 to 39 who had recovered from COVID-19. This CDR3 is CASSLGTALYEQYF. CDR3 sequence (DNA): TGTGCCAGCAGCTTAGGGACAGCGCTCTACGAGCAGTACTTC.